A single sample gave rise to the 30 T cell receptor beta chains below, sequenced in a study of shared clonotypes between healthy human individuals. Here immunoSEQ multiplex PCR was the method, and the copy in TCRdb shows in-frame clones only, minus some. The repertoire consists of about 2.4 million clones, with approximately 92% occurring once and the leading ten covering roughly 0.14%. Specimen: naive CD4+ T cells sorted from blood. Subset indicated: CD45RA+ positively selected. These receptors all stem from a young man in good health.

This clone was found a few times. The chain combines TRBV5-1 with TRBJ2-3; 11 bases fit TRBD2. The CDR3 has 15 residues. J was trimmed by 5 bases and V by 0 bases; bases with no gene match: 2. CDR1 and CDR2 from the germline V gene are SGHRS and YFSETQ. The CDR3 reads CASSLASGGKDTQYF. In DNA, the CDR3 is TGCGCCAGCAGCTTGGCTAGCGGGGGGAAAGATACGCAGTATTTT.

This sequence joins TRBV13 and TRBJ1-4; 9 bases map to TRBD1. This CDR3 has 18 amino acids. Germline V gene data show CDR1 as PRHDT and CDR2 as FYEKMQ (reference sequence). The J segment lost 0 bases and the V segment lost 5 bases, leaving 10 bases of the junction unmatched. CDR3 in amino acids: CASSNRRDRVATNEKLFF. In DNA, the CDR3 is TGTGCCAGCAGCAACCGCCGGGACAGGGTTGCAACTAATGAAAAACTGTTTTTT.

The DNA of the CDR3 is TGTGCCAGCAGCTTAGGACAGGGGCGGGAAGATACGCAGTATTTT. The encoded protein is CASSLGQGREDTQYF. V gene TRBV7-3 combines with J gene TRBJ2-3; 9 bases line up with TRBD1. The germline CDR1 and CDR2 sequences are SGHTA and FQGTGA. Losses at the gene ends were 2 bases for V and 5 bases for J; bases not matched to a gene: 5. CDR3 length: 15 residues.

V gene TRBV7-9 combines with J gene TRBJ1-6; D not resolved. Looked up from germline, CDR1 is SEHNR and CDR2 is FQNEAQ (reference sequence). The CDR3 is 13 amino acids. V lost 2 bases and J 9 bases, leaving 8 bases between the germline ends. This CDR3 reads CASSLMGFSPLHF. The CDR3 DNA follows: TGTGCCAGCAGCTTAATGGGTTTTTCACCCCTCCACTTT.

The chain combines TRBV7-8 with TRBJ2-6; 7 positions agree with TRBD1. CDR1 and CDR2 from the germline V gene are SGHVS and FQNEAQ. Trimming cost V 1 base and J 0 bases; bases outside gene matches: 3. The CDR3 is made up of 17 amino acids. CDR3 coding DNA: TGTGCCAGCAGCTTAGGGACAGGAGGCTCTGGGGCCAACGTCCTGACTTTC. Translating it yields CASSLGTGGSGANVLTF.

The rearrangement links TRBV2 to TRBJ2-2; 7 bases fit TRBD1. J lost 6 bases, V lost 5 bases, and 6 bases had no gene match. Germline loops: CDR1 SNHLY, CDR2 FYNNEI. CDR3 length: 14 residues. The CDR3 is CASSPHTGAGELFF. CDR3 bases: TGTGCCAGCAGTCCCCACACAGGGGCCGGGGAGCTGTTTTTT.

In its sample, this clone was seen once. The gene calls are TRBV7-8 and TRBJ2-2; 8 bases are a match to TRBD1. Trimming at V came to 5 bases and at J to 5 bases, leaving 13 bases not matched to a gene. Germline CDR1 SGHVS, CDR2 FQNEAQ. The CDR3 has 17 amino acids. CDR3 DNA sequence: TGTGCCAGCAGCCCGAAGAGGGGACAGGTACCTACCGGGGAGCTGTTTTTT. Encoded protein: CASSPKRGQVPTGELFF.

This clone was seen only once. The chain recombines TRBV5-1 with TRBJ2-3, with 8 nucleotides matching TRBD2. Germline CDR1 and CDR2: SGHRS and YFSETQ. CDR3 size: 15 residues. After removal of 5 bases from V and 3 bases from J, the junction contained 8 bases not matched to a gene. The CDR3 loop is CASRGSSGVTDTQYF. In DNA form, the CDR3 reads TGCGCCAGCAGGGGGAGTAGCGGGGTTACAGATACGCAGTATTTT.

The CDR3 is CASSQVPSVAQETQYF. The CDR3 nucleotides read TGCGCCAGCAGCCAAGTACCCTCGGTGGCTCAAGAGACCCAGTACTTC. The V gene is TRBV4-1, the J gene TRBJ2-5; D is unresolved. CDR3 length equals 16 residues. V lost 1 base to trimming and J lost 2 bases, with 14 bases between them. Germline lookup yields CDR1 MGHRA and CDR2 YSYEKL.

This chain links TRBV5-4 with TRBJ1-4, with D tentatively TRBD1 (5 bases). Germline assignment: CDR1 SGHNT and CDR2 YYREEE (reference sequence). This CDR3 is built from 13 residues. Deletions cut 3 bases from V and 8 bases from J, with 11 bases between. The CDR3 is CASSWVGEEKLFF. The CDR3 DNA reads TGTGCCAGCAGCTGGGTAGGGGAGGAAAAACTGTTTTTT.

The chain recombines TRBV6-1 with TRBJ1-2, with D possibly matching TRBD1 (5 bases). Germline V gives CDR1 MNHNS, CDR2 SASEGT. The CDR3 covers 14 residues. Trimming shortened V by 0 bases and J by 4 bases, and 9 bases separated the two germline ends. The CDR3 is CASSEAGHGYGYTF. Written as DNA, the CDR3 is TGTGCCAGCAGTGAAGCTGGACACGGCTATGGCTACACCTTC.

The chain links TRBV18 to TRBJ1-4; no clear D. This CDR3 region has 17 residues. Germline-derived CDR1 and CDR2 are KGHSH and LQKENI. The ends were cut back, 5 bases at V and 0 bases at J, with 16 bases in the middle. The CDR3, as DNA: TGTGCCAGCTCAAAAGACATCGCTCTCGCAACTAATGAAAAACTGTTTTTT. Amino acids: CASSKDIALATNEKLFF.

This chain joins TRBV4-2 and TRBJ1-4; 9 positions agree with TRBD1. This CDR3 comprises 14 residues. Germline trimming cut 7 bases from V and 7 bases from J; bases unmatched to any gene: 7. Germline-derived CDR1 and CDR2 are LGHNA and YNFKEQ. CDR3 in amino acids: CASTPGQGFEKLFF. DNA of the CDR3: TGTGCCAGCACCCCGGGACAGGGTTTTGAAAAACTGTTTTTT.

This chain links TRBV11-1 with TRBJ2-1, with TRBD2 matching over 7 bases. J was trimmed by 4 bases and V by 1 base; bases with no gene match: 4. CDR1 is SGHAT and CDR2 is FQDESV in the germline V gene (reference sequence). The CDR3 runs 15 residues. The CDR3 protein is CASSLGGGDYNEQFF. DNA of the CDR3: TGTGCCAGCAGCTTAGGCGGGGGAGATTACAATGAGCAGTTCTTC. The entire variable domain, with the rest obtained from reference TRBV11-1 and TRBJ2-1, is as follows: EAEVAQSPRYKITEKSQAVAFWCDPISGHATLYWYRQILGQGPELLVQFQDESVVDDSQLPKDRFSAERLKGVDSTLKIQPAELGDSAMYLCASSLGGGDYNEQFFGPGTRLTVL.

The V gene is TRBV6-5, the J gene TRBJ1-2, with 11 bases identical to TRBD1. The germline CDR1 and CDR2 sequences are MNHEY and SVGAGI. CDR3 length: 15 amino acids. Trimming took 6 bases from V and 4 from J; bases not matched to a gene: 7. The CDR3 here is CASSLRDRGTYGYTF. The CDR3 coding sequence is TGTGCCAGCAGCCTCCGGGACAGGGGGACCTATGGCTACACCTTC.

V gene TRBV5-1 combines with J gene TRBJ2-1; 9 bases match TRBD2. The J segment lost 4 bases and the V segment lost 0 bases, leaving 5 bases of the junction unmatched. The CDR3 extends over 16 amino acids. Germline V gives CDR1 SGHRS, CDR2 YFSETQ. CDR3 DNA: TGCGCCAGCAGCTTGGATGCGGGAGGGTTTTACAATGAGCAGTTCTTC. It specifies CASSLDAGGFYNEQFF.

The V call is TRBV9, the J call TRBJ1-1; D is unresolved. The CDR3 has 13 amino acids. Germline assignment: CDR1 SGDLS and CDR2 YYNGEE. The germline V and J ends were trimmed by 1 base and 4 bases, with 8 bases remaining between them. CDR3 coding DNA: TGTGCCAGCAGCGTAAGGTACAGCACTGAAGCTTTCTTT. It translates to CASSVRYSTEAFF.

The chain carries TRBV18 and TRBJ2-6; D ambiguous. The V and J ends lost 2 bases and 0 bases respectively, with 14 bases between them. Germline V gene sequence: CDR1 KGHSH, CDR2 LQKENI. The CDR3 length is 18 residues. CDR3: CASSPISLVGSGANVLTF. The CDR3 DNA is TGTGCCAGCTCACCAATTTCCCTAGTCGGCTCTGGGGCCAACGTCCTGACTTTC.

The chain joins TRBV13 to TRBJ2-1; D perhaps matches TRBD2 (7 bases). This CDR3 is built from 13 residues. Germline V gene lookup returns CDR1 PRHDT and CDR2 FYEKMQ (reference sequence). The V and J ends lost 3 bases and 10 bases respectively, with 13 bases between them. CDR3 sequence: CASSFRGAGEQFF. CDR3 nucleotide sequence: TGTGCCAGCAGCTTCCGGGGGGCAGGGGAGCAGTTCTTC. Combining the CDR3 with reference TRBV13 and TRBJ2-1 gives the whole variable domain AAGVIQSPRHLIKEKRETATLKCYPIPRHDTVYWYQQGPGQDPQFLISFYEKMQSDKGSIPDRFSAQQFSDYHSELNMSSLELGDSALYFCASSFRGAGEQFFGPGTRLTVL.

The rearrangement uses TRBV30 and TRBJ1-2, with 8 bases lining up with TRBD1. The CDR3 has 14 residues. J gave up 3 bases and V 4 bases, and 7 bases lay outside the gene matches. CDR1 is GTSNPN and CDR2 is SVGIG in the germline V gene (reference sequence). The chain's CDR3 is CAWKTGGTYYGYTF. In DNA, the CDR3 is TGTGCCTGGAAAACAGGGGGAACTTACTATGGCTACACCTTC.

A word on this clone: Germline is not matched at one junction end, which may reflect a read error. The chain is built from TRBV6-1 and TRBJ2-7; the match to TRBD2 covers 7 bases. The length of the CDR3 is 15 residues. Germline V gene data show CDR1 as MNHNS and CDR2 as SASEGT. As DNA, the CDR3 is TGTGCCAGCAGTCAAGCTTCAGGGTGGGGAGGGGAGCAGTACTTC. This sequence encodes CASSQASGWGGEQYF.

The V gene is TRBV25-1, the J gene TRBJ1-1; D unresolved. The CDR3 is 13 residues long. V was pared by 2 bases and J by 7 bases, with 11 bases between. Looked up from germline, CDR1 is MGHDK and CDR2 is SYGVNS. The CDR3, as DNA: TGTGCCAGCAGTGAACGAAGGCGGAATGAAGCTTTCTTT. Translated, it gives CASSERRRNEAFF.

The rearrangement joins TRBV27 to TRBJ2-1; D not resolved. Germline CDR1 reads MNHEY; CDR2 reads SMNVEV (reference sequence). This CDR3 has 12 residues. V dropped 6 bases and J dropped 4 bases, with 7 bases sitting between them. The CDR3 here is CASSRSYNEQFF. The CDR3 region has the DNA TGTGCCAGCAGCCGGAGTTACAATGAGCAGTTCTTC.

To note about this clone: Other DNA variants within this sample encode the same CDR3. The chain has TRBV6-5 and TRBJ2-5, with D perhaps TRBD1 (5 bases). This CDR3 contains 14 residues. With 0 bases removed from V and 5 bases from J, the gap between germline ends came to 10 bases. Germline V lookup: CDR1 MNHEY, CDR2 SVGAGI. This chain's CDR3 is CASSYSDRRETQYF. CDR3 DNA: TGTGCCAGCAGTTACTCTGACAGAAGGGAGACCCAGTACTTC.

V usage is TRBV19 and J usage is TRBJ2-1, with TRBD1 identical over 11 bases. V shed 3 bases and J 3 bases; nucleotides not matched to a gene: 10. Germline CDR1 reads LNHDA; CDR2 reads SQIVND (reference sequence). This CDR3 spans 18 amino acids. The DNA of the CDR3 is TGTGCCAGTAGTATTTTCGGGACCGGGACAGGGGGCTACAATGAGCAGTTCTTC. As protein: CASSIFGTGTGGYNEQFF. Using reference TRBV19 and TRBJ2-1 for the parts outside the CDR3, the full variable domain is DGGITQSPKYLFRKEGQNVTLSCEQNLNHDAMYWYRQDPGQGLRLIYYSQIVNDFQKGDIAEGYSVSREKKESFPLTVTSAQKNPTAFYLCASSIFGTGTGGYNEQFFGPGTRLTVL.

V is TRBV18 and J is TRBJ1-5, with 8 bases that match TRBD1. The CDR3 is 16 residues long. The germline gives CDR1 KGHSH, CDR2 LQKENI. The V and J ends lost 2 bases and 3 bases, in that order; junction bases with no gene match: 6. This CDR3 reads CASSPDRGSVNQPQHF. The CDR3 DNA reads TGTGCCAGCTCACCAGACAGGGGTTCAGTCAATCAGCCCCAGCATTTT.

The gene calls are TRBV7-9 and TRBJ2-2; 8 bases are shared with TRBD2. Germline CDR1 SEHNR, CDR2 FQNEAQ (reference sequence). Trimming took 3 bases from V and 4 from J; bases not matched to a gene: 4. There are 15 residues in the CDR3. The CDR3 loop reads CASSFLAGSTGELFF. CDR3 nucleotides: TGTGCCAGCAGCTTCCTAGCGGGTTCCACCGGGGAGCTGTTTTTT.

The V gene is TRBV30, the J gene TRBJ1-4; the match to TRBD1 covers 8 bases. Losses at the gene ends were 0 bases for V and 8 bases for J; bases not matched to a gene: 8. The CDR3 spans 15 residues. Germline CDR1 and CDR2: GTSNPN and SVGIG (reference sequence). CDR3 region: CAWSVQLSGGEKLFF. The CDR3 DNA follows: TGTGCCTGGAGTGTCCAACTTTCAGGGGGCGAAAAACTGTTTTTT.

The gene calls are TRBV27 and TRBJ1-4; tentative D call: TRBD1 (6 bases). The V gene lost 2 bases and the J gene lost 8 bases, with 12 bases spanning the gap. CDR3 size: 14 residues. CDR1 is MNHEY and CDR2 is SMNVEV in the germline V gene (reference sequence). The CDR3 protein is CASSLAERGEKLFF. The CDR3 nucleotides read TGTGCCAGCAGTTTAGCCGAAAGGGGGGAAAAACTGTTTTTT.

This clone was recorded once. The chain combines TRBV28 with TRBJ2-2; TRBD1 matches at 7 bases. The CDR3 runs to 16 residues. V gave up 5 bases and J gave up 1 base; unmatched junction bases: 7. Looked up from germline, CDR1 is MDHEN and CDR2 is SYDVKM. CDR3 sequence reads: CASSPHRDRNTGELFF. In DNA, the CDR3 is TGTGCCAGCAGTCCTCACCGGGACAGGAACACCGGGGAGCTGTTTTTT.